The 27 T cell receptor beta chains below were found in one sample sequenced in a study of cytomegalovirus exposure and HLA in healthy donors. This table comes from immunoSEQ multiplex PCR, and its TCRdb copy is limited to in-frame clones, with some not included. The sample has fewer than 250,000 clones; 70% to 90% are singletons. The source material was PBMCs. All receptors derive from a woman aged 18-29 years in good health and CMV-seronegative.

This clone has a handful of counts. The chain employs TRBV5-4 and TRBJ2-5; D may correspond to TRBD1 or TRBD2 (5 bases each). There are 11 residues in the CDR3. The germline V gene has CDR1 SGHNT and CDR2 YYREEE (reference sequence). V gave up 7 bases and J gave up 7 bases, with 11 bases separating them. DNA of the CDR3: TGTGCCAGCGGGGACCCAGGGACCCAGTACTTC. This sequence encodes CASGDPGTQYF.

This clone was seen a few times. The chain uses TRBV15 and TRBJ2-7; D call uncertain. V lost 0 bases, J lost 4 bases, and 7 bases lay in between. CDR1 is LNHNV, CDR2 YYDKDF, per germline (reference sequence). CDR3 length: 13 residues. The chain's CDR3 is CATSRDRRYEQYF. In DNA, the CDR3 is TGTGCCACCAGCAGAGATCGTCGGTACGAGCAGTACTTC.

The rearrangement uses TRBV12-5 and TRBJ1-5, with TRBD1 identical over 9 bases. CDR1 is LGHNT and CDR2 is FRNRAP in the germline V gene. J was trimmed by 3 bases and V by 4 bases; bases with no gene match: 13. The CDR3 totals 18 residues. The DNA of the CDR3 is TGTGCTAGTGGTTCGGCTTCATGGACAGGGGCCCCCAATCAGCCCCAGCATTTT. Translated, it gives CASGSASWTGAPNQPQHF.

The genes are TRBV6-6 and TRBJ1-6; a possible D gene is TRBD1 (6 bases). CDR3 length: 14 amino acids. Germline V gives CDR1 MNHNY, CDR2 SVGAGI (reference sequence). V gave up 6 bases and J gave up 5 bases, with 11 bases separating them. CDR3 protein: CASSRRDNNSPLHF. The DNA of the CDR3 is TGTGCCAGCAGCCGCCGGGACAATAATTCACCCCTCCACTTT.

The chain combines TRBV6-1 with TRBJ1-5; D remains ambiguous. Looked up from germline, CDR1 is MNHNS and CDR2 is SASEGT. V was pared by 2 bases and J by 2 bases, with 13 bases between. The CDR3 runs to 16 residues. The CDR3 protein is CASSEKGFWGNQPQHF. The CDR3 DNA reads TGTGCCAGCAGTGAAAAAGGGTTTTGGGGCAATCAGCCCCAGCATTTT.

The CDR3 nucleotides read TGTGCCAGCAGTGAAGGGACTAGCGGGAGTAGGGAGGAGACCCAGTACTTC. This encodes CASSEGTSGSREETQYF. The rearrangement joins TRBV2 to TRBJ2-5; 13 bases align to TRBD2. This CDR3 has 17 residues. V shed 1 base and J 5 bases; nucleotides not matched to a gene: 7. CDR1 is SNHLY and CDR2 is FYNNEI in the germline V gene.

The chain is built from TRBV14 and TRBJ2-2; 9 bases are a match to TRBD2. Looked up from germline, CDR1 is SGHDN and CDR2 is FVKESK. V lost 1 base, J lost 0 bases, and 0 bases stayed unmatched. The CDR3 consists of 16 residues. The CDR3 sequence: CASSQGLAANTGELFF. The CDR3 nucleotides are TGTGCCAGCAGCCAAGGACTAGCGGCGAACACCGGGGAGCTGTTTTTT.

The rearrangement links TRBV6-1 to TRBJ2-7; no firm D call. Trimming stripped 10 bases from V and 0 bases from J, with 10 bases between. CDR3 size: 12 residues. CDR1 is MNHNS and CDR2 is SASEGT in the germline V gene. The CDR3 sequence is CATSRSSYEQYF. In nucleotides, the CDR3 is TGTGCCACCAGCAGGAGCTCCTACGAGCAGTACTTC.

V is TRBV7-2 and J is TRBJ2-2; D is unclear. With 2 bases removed from V and 7 bases from J, the gap between germline ends came to 11 bases. The CDR3 has 14 amino acids. Looked up from germline, CDR1 is SGHTA and CDR2 is FQGNSA. The CDR3 DNA is TGTGCCAGCAGCTTATCATCAAGCGACGGGGAGCTGTTTTTT. Translated, it gives CASSLSSSDGELFF. The whole variable domain, remainder taken from reference TRBV7-2 and TRBJ2-2, is GAGVSQSPSNKVTEKGKDVELRCDPISGHTALYWYRQSLGQGLEFLIYFQGNSAPDKSGLPSDRFSAERTGGSVSTLTIQRTQQEDSAVYLCASSLSSSDGELFFGEGSRLTVL.

V and J are TRBV6-5 and TRBJ1-1, with D possibly being TRBD1 (5 bases). The germline CDR1 and CDR2 sequences are MNHEY and SVGAGI. This CDR3 is built from 14 residues. V was shortened by 2 bases and J by 5 bases, with 12 bases between the two germline ends. CDR3 region: CASSYTPQGTEAFF. Written as DNA, the CDR3 is TGTGCCAGCAGTTACACTCCCCAGGGAACTGAAGCTTTCTTT.

In this sample, this clone turned up a few times. V gene TRBV27 combines with J gene TRBJ2-7; D is undetermined. The V end was cut by 6 bases, the J end by 3 bases, with 24 bases between. CDR3 length: 17 amino acids. Germline CDR1 MNHEY, CDR2 SMNVEV (reference sequence). As DNA, the CDR3 is TGTGCCAGCAGCCTCATACTACCGGACGGATCAAGCTACGAGCAGTACTTC. Its translation is CASSLILPDGSSYEQYF.

The chain is built from TRBV9 and TRBJ1-1, with a tentative D call TRBD1 (5 bases). CDR1 is SGDLS, CDR2 YYNGEE, per germline. The germline V and J ends were trimmed by 0 bases and 5 bases, with 11 bases remaining between them. This CDR3 spans 14 amino acids. The CDR3 region is CASSVVRRGTEAFF. CDR3 sequence (DNA): TGTGCCAGCAGCGTAGTTCGCCGGGGGACTGAAGCTTTCTTT.

The chain is built from TRBV9 and TRBJ1-2; TRBD1 aligns across 11 bases. V was pared by 2 bases and J by 6 bases, with 12 bases of the junction left unmatched. The CDR3 extends over 17 amino acids. Germline V gene lookup returns CDR1 SGDLS and CDR2 YYNGEE. As DNA, the CDR3 is TGTGCCAGCAGCGTTGACGCCCGAGGACAGGGGGCGAATGGCTACACCTTC. Residues: CASSVDARGQGANGYTF.

This rearrangement joins TRBV2 to TRBJ2-7, with 9 nucleotides matching TRBD2. The CDR3 totals 15 residues. Trimming removed 1 base from V and 3 bases from J; junction bases left unmatched: 4. Germline loops: CDR1 SNHLY, CDR2 FYNNEI. The CDR3 DNA follows: TGTGCCAGCAGTGAAGGGCTAGCGGGGCTCTACGAGCAGTACTTC. It yields the protein CASSEGLAGLYEQYF.

The rearrangement uses TRBV28 and TRBJ2-5; D remains ambiguous. The V and J ends lost 7 bases and 5 bases respectively, with 11 bases between them. Per the germline V gene, CDR1 is MDHEN and CDR2 is SYDVKM. This CDR3 has 12 amino acids. The CDR3 here is CASTHWGETQYF. Here the CDR3 DNA reads TGTGCCAGCACCCACTGGGGTGAGACCCAGTACTTC.

J is TRBJ1-4 and V is TRBV19; D gene unclear. Trimming took off 3 bases at V and 8 bases at J, with 7 bases between the two ends. Looked up from germline, CDR1 is LNHDA and CDR2 is SQIVND (reference sequence). This CDR3 contains 12 residues. The CDR3 region is CASSIDEEKLFF. The CDR3 coding sequence is TGTGCCAGTAGTATTGATGAGGAAAAACTGTTTTTT.

The rearrangement links TRBV2 to TRBJ1-5, with D perhaps matching TRBD1 (5 bases). V was pared by 4 bases and J by 7 bases, with 14 bases between. The germline V gene has CDR1 SNHLY and CDR2 FYNNEI. This CDR3 has 14 residues. CDR3 DNA sequence: TGTGCCAGCAGTGTTGGGGGAGGAGGACAGCCCCAGCATTTT. Its translation: CASSVGGGGQPQHF. The complete variable domain, with remaining parts taken from reference TRBV2 and TRBJ1-5, reads EPEVTQTPSHQVTQMGQEVILRCVPISNHLYFYWYRQILGQKVEFLVSFYNNEISEKSEIFDDQFSVERPDGSNFTLKIRSTKLEDSAMYFCASSVGGGGQPQHFGDGTRLSIL.

J is TRBJ1-6 and V is TRBV7-2; weak D call: TRBD1 (6 bases). In germline, CDR1 is SGHTA, CDR2 FQGNSA. This CDR3 has 14 amino acids. V lost 5 bases and J lost 4, with 9 bases in between. This CDR3 reads CASSPGQYNSPLHF. Here the CDR3 DNA reads TGTGCCAGCAGCCCGGGACAATATAATTCACCCCTCCACTTT.

Note on this clone: One end of the junction is discordant with germline, which a read error may explain. The rearrangement links TRBV30 to TRBJ2-2; D gene ambiguous. The CDR3 is 15 amino acids. CDR1 GTSNPN and CDR2 SVGIG come from the germline V gene (reference sequence). As DNA, the CDR3 is TGTGCCTGGGATCTTGCCGGGCCGAAGACCGGGGAGCTGTTTTTT. It yields the protein CAWDLAGPKTGELFF.

Remarks on this clone: Other DNA sequences in this specimen translate into the identical CDR3. The chain has TRBV4-1 and TRBJ1-3; D not resolved. The CDR3 has 15 amino acids. Trimming removed 1 base from V and 0 bases from J, with 7 bases in between. Germline V lookup: CDR1 MGHRA, CDR2 YSYEKL. CDR3 bases: TGCGCCAGCAGCCAAGCCCAGCCCTCTGGAAACACCATATATTTT. Protein sequence: CASSQAQPSGNTIYF.

The rearrangement links TRBV5-1 to TRBJ2-4, with unresolved D. The length of the CDR3 is 13 residues. Looked up from germline, CDR1 is SGHRS and CDR2 is YFSETQ. V lost 0 bases, J lost 9 bases, and 10 bases lay in between. The CDR3 reads CASSLVDSSIQYF. The CDR3 nucleotides are TGCGCCAGCAGCTTGGTTGATTCTAGCATTCAGTACTTC. The entire variable domain, with the rest obtained from reference TRBV5-1 and TRBJ2-4, is as follows: KAGVTQTPRYLIKTRGQQVTLSCSPISGHRSVSWYQQTPGQGLQFLFEYFSETQRNKGNFPGRFSGRQFSNSRSEMNVSTLELGDSALYLCASSLVDSSIQYFGAGTRLSVL.

This clone was observed once. V is TRBV29-1 and J is TRBJ1-2, with 10 bases that match TRBD1. The V gene end was trimmed by 7 bases and the J gene end by 8 bases; junction bases not matched to a gene: 10. The germline CDR1 and CDR2 sequences are SQVTM and ANQGSEA. This CDR3 comprises 13 residues. This chain's CDR3 is CSAPKGQGPGYTF. CDR3 coding DNA: TGCAGCGCACCCAAGGGACAGGGGCCAGGCTACACCTTC.

CDR3 DNA sequence: TGTGCCAGCAGTCCGCGCCCCGGACAGAGCTACGAGCAGTACTTC. Its translation: CASSPRPGQSYEQYF. The genes are TRBV2 and TRBJ2-7; perhaps TRBD1 as D (6 bases). CDR1 SNHLY and CDR2 FYNNEI come from the germline V gene. This CDR3 contains 15 residues. V dropped 5 bases and J dropped 3 bases, with 17 bases sitting between them.

This chain joins TRBV2 and TRBJ2-1; no reliable D call. This CDR3 spans 15 amino acids. In germline, CDR1 is SNHLY, CDR2 FYNNEI. V was clipped by 2 bases and J by 0 bases, with 8 bases between them. The CDR3 protein is CASSELESSYNEQFF. In DNA form, the CDR3 reads TGTGCCAGCAGTGAACTGGAGAGCTCCTACAATGAGCAGTTCTTC.

The V gene is TRBV30, the J gene TRBJ2-7, with 9 bases that match TRBD1. V was pared by 3 bases and J by 4 bases, with 4 bases of the junction left unmatched. Germline CDR1 reads GTSNPN; CDR2 reads SVGIG (reference sequence). CDR3 length: 13 amino acids. The CDR3 coding sequence is TGTGCCTGGAGGGGACAGGGTAGGTACGAGCAGTACTTC. This translates into CAWRGQGRYEQYF.

This sequence joins TRBV5-1 and TRBJ2-6; 8 bases line up with TRBD1. Germline CDR1 reads SGHRS; CDR2 reads YFSETQ. V shed 1 base and J 0 bases; nucleotides not matched to a gene: 3. The CDR3 runs 17 residues. CDR3 bases: TGCGCCAGCAGCTTGTACAGGGGGGACTCTGGGGCCAACGTCCTGACTTTC. It codes for CASSLYRGDSGANVLTF.

V is TRBV29-1 and J is TRBJ1-4; a weak D match, TRBD1 (5 bases). The germline CDR1 and CDR2 sequences are SQVTM and ANQGSEA. This CDR3 spans 13 amino acids. Trimming left V 5 bases short and J 7 bases short, with 14 bases between. The CDR3 here is CSVREQVIEKLFF. In DNA, the CDR3 is TGCAGCGTTCGAGAACAGGTCATTGAAAAACTGTTTTTT.